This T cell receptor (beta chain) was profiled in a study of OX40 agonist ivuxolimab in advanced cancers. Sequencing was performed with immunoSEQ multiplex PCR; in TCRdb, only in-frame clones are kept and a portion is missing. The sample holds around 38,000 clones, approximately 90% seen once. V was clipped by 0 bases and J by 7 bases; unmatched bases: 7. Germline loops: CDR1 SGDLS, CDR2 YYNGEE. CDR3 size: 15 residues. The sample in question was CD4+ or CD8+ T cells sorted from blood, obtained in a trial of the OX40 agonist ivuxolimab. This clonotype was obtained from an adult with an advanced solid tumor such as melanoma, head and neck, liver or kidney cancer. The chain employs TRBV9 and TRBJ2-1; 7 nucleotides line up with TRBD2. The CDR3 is CASSVAPSSGNEQFF. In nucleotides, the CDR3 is TGTGCCAGCAGCGTAGCCCCTTCTAGCGGTAATGAGCAGTTCTTC.